This T cell receptor beta chain is from a study of blood T cell repertoires in COVID-19. Original methodology: Reference gene primer amplification gave estimated nucleated cell counts. Clones were sequenced by immunoSEQ multiplex PCR, and TCRdb holds only the in-frame ones, with some missing. D and trimming come from the DNA, and the V and J calls and clone size come from that table. The sample includes a few hundred thousand clones, more than 75% of them seen just once. The junction had 20 bases not matched to a gene; V was cut back by 9 bases and J by 2 bases. The CDR3 has 18 residues. Germline CDR1 reads SNHLY; CDR2 reads FYNNEI.

The rearrangement links TRBV2 to TRBJ2-7; TRBD1 agrees at 9 bases. Sequencing used peripheral blood. This TCR derives from a man aged 50 or older with active or convalescent COVID-19. The CDR3 DNA reads as TGTGCCAGTAGATCCCCGACAGGGGGGAGCGGGAACACCTACGAGCAGTACTTC. Translated, it gives CASRSPTGGSGNTYEQYF.